This is a list of T cell receptor beta chains from one sample in a study of blood T cell repertoires in COVID-19. Generated by immunoSEQ multiplex PCR, the TCRdb table keeps only in-frame clones and is missing some. Of about 250,000 clones listed, about four fifths are singletons. The sample taken for sequencing was peripheral blood. These receptors originate from a man older than 75 with acute or convalescent COVID-19. Each CDR3 is given with its conserved first and last residue. Rows may omit the clone size; those that give it use once, few, many or a size class.

>TRBV11-2|-|TRBJ2-3
CASSFPAGGADTQYF
>TRBV28|-|TRBJ1-4
CASSMTGTNEKLFF
>TRBV7-2|few|TRBJ2-7
CASSSPATGAYEQYF
>TRBV11-2|-|TRBJ1-3
CASSFSDSGNTIYF
>TRBV2|once|TRBJ2-5
CASLTEGSETQYF
>TRBV4-1|-|TRBJ2-5
CASSHDTQETQYF
>TRBV5-1|-|TRBJ2-6
CASRQQGSGANVLTF
>TRBV7-9|-|TRBJ2-6
CASSRSRGASGANVLTF
>TRBV2|-|TRBJ1-2
CASSEGGNYGYTF
>TRBV27|-|TRBJ2-1
CASSWGLPYNEQFF
>TRBV4-2|-|TRBJ2-7
CASSQGTGQHEQYF
>TRBV28|-|TRBJ2-5
CASSLQGAGETQYF
>TRBV9|few|TRBJ2-7
CASSASWDRVYEQYF
>TRBV6-5|-|TRBJ1-1
CASIDIRNTEAFF